This paragraph covers one T cell receptor beta chain sequence. This entry belongs to a study of blood T cell repertoires in COVID-19. Background on the study: COVID-19 samples from acute and convalescent phases originated in the United States, Italy and Spain.

This table comes from immunoSEQ multiplex PCR, and its TCRdb copy is limited to in-frame clones, with some not included. The sample holds around 250,000 clones; under 90% are singletons and the top ten take about 16%. Germline V gives CDR1 MDHEN, CDR2 SYDVKM. The CDR3 covers 13 residues. With 5 bases removed from V and 4 bases from J, the gap between germline ends came to 11 bases. Assignments of participants to cohorts depended upon their own reported clinical history. The source material was PBMCs or T cells enriched from blood (not recorded which). This clonotype originated in a man aged 18 to 29 who had recovered from COVID-19. The chain joins TRBV28 to TRBJ1-2, with a tentative D call TRBD1 (6 bases). This chain's CDR3 is CASSQTGGYGYTF. CDR3 bases: TGTGCCAGCAGTCAGACAGGAGGCTATGGCTACACCTTC.